Shown below are 2 T cell receptor beta chains from a single sample sequenced in a study of control samples from healthy donors and cancer patients. The protocol was immunoSEQ multiplex PCR, while the TCRdb copy is restricted to in-frame clones and leaves out a portion. Found here are roughly 130,000 clones, 70% to 90% of them singletons; the top ten hold approximately 9%. The sequenced sample was blood. The receptors stem from a young woman in good health.

A word on this clone: One end of the junction fails to match germline, which may point to a read error. V and J are TRBV28 and TRBJ2-7; TRBD2 aligns across 9 bases. CDR1 is MDHEN and CDR2 is SYDVKM in the germline V gene. The CDR3 has 15 residues. CDR3 coding DNA: TGTGCCGGCAGTCCCAGCGGGAGGACCATCTACGAGCAGTACTTC. It codes for CAGSPSGRTIYEQYF.

The V and J genes are TRBV6-5 and TRBJ2-7, with 8 bases identical to TRBD1. V lost 11 bases and J lost 6; bases outside the gene matches: 12. Germline CDR1 is MNHEY and CDR2 is SVGAGI. The CDR3 runs 13 residues. The CDR3 reads CASGAGGLREQYF. The CDR3 coding sequence is TGTGCCTCCGGGGCAGGGGGCCTACGCGAGCAGTACTTC.